Below are 2 T cell receptor beta chains sequenced from a single sample in a study of cytomegalovirus exposure and HLA in healthy donors. TCRdb's table, derived via immunoSEQ multiplex PCR, lists solely in-frame clones and lacks some. The sample holds about 180,000 clones, 85% seen once. Sequencing was performed on PBMCs. The origin of the receptors is a young man in good health and CMV-seropositive.

CDR3 sequence (DNA): TGTGCCAGCAGCTTAAAATGGGGCCGGCGGGAGAACACCGGGGAGCTGTTTTTT. Residues: CASSLKWGRRENTGELFF. J is TRBJ2-2 and V is TRBV13; tentative D call: TRBD2 (6 bases). The CDR3 length is 18 residues. Germline V gives CDR1 PRHDT, CDR2 FYEKMQ (reference sequence). V shed 2 bases and J shed 1 base, with 17 bases lying between them.

The J gene is TRBJ2-2, the V gene TRBV2; D is possibly TRBD2 (6 bases). Germline CDR1 reads SNHLY; CDR2 reads FYNNEI. CDR3 length: 14 residues. The germline V and J ends were trimmed by 7 bases and 1 base, with 10 bases remaining between them. The CDR3 protein is CASKGSGNTGELFF. DNA for the CDR3: TGTGCCAGCAAAGGTAGCGGGAACACCGGGGAGCTGTTTTTT.